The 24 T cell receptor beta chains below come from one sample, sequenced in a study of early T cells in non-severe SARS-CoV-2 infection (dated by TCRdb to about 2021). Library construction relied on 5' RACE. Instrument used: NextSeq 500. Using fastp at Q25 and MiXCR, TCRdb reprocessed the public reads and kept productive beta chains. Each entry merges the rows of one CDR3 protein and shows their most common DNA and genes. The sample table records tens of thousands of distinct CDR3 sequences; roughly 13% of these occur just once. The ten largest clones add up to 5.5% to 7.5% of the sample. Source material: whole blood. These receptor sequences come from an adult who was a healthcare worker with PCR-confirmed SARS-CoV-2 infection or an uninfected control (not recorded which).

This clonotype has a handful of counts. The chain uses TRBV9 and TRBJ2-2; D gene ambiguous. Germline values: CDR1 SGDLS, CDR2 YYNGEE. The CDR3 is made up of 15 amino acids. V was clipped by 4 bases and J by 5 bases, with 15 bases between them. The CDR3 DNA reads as TGTGCCAGCAGCCCCAGTGTGGGCCTGACCGGGGAGCTGTTTTTT. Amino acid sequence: CASSPSVGLTGELFF. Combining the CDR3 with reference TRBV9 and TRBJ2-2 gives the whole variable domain DSGVTQTPKHLITATGQRVTLRCSPRSGDLSVYWYQQSLDQGLQFLIQYYNGEERAKGNILERFSAQQFPDLHSELNLSSLELGDSALYFCASSPSVGLTGELFFGEGSRLTVL.

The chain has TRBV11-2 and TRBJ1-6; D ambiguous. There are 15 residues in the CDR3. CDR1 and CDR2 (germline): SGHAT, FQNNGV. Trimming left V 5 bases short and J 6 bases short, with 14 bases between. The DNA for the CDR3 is TGTGCCAGCAGCGTCGAGGGCGACCTTAATTCACCCCTCCACTTT. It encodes CASSVEGDLNSPLHF.

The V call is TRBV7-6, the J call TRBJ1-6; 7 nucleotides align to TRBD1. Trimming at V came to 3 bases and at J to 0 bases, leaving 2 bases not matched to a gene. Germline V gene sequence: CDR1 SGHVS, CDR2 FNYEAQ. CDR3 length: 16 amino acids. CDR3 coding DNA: TGTGCCAGCAGCTTGACAGGGAGCTCCTATAATTCACCCCTCCACTTT. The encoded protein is CASSLTGSSYNSPLHF. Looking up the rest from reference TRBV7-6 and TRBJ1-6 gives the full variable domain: GAGVSQSPRYKVTKRGQDVALRCDPISGHVSLYWYRQALGQGPEFLTYFNYEAQQDKSGLPNDRFSAERPEGSISTLTIQRTEQRDSAMYRCASSLTGSSYNSPLHFGNGTRLTVT.

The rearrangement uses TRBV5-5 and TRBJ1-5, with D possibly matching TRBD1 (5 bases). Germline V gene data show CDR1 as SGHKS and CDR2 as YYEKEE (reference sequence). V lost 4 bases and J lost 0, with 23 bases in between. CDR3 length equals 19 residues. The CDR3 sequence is CASSLHGVSGRYSNQPQHF. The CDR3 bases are TGTGCCAGCAGCCTACACGGGGTGTCAGGGAGGTATAGCAATCAGCCCCAGCATTTT.

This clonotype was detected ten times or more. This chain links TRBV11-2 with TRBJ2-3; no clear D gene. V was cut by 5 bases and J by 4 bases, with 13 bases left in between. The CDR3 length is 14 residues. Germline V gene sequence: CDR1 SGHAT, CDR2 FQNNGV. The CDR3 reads CASSNRARADTQYF. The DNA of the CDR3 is TGTGCCAGCAGCAACCGGGCTCGGGCAGATACGCAGTATTTT.

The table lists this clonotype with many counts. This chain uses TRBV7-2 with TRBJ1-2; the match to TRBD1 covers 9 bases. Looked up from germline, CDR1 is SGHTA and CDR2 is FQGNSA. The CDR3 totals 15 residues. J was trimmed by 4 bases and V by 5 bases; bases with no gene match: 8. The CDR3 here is CASSRFRDRAYGYTF. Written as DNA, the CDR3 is TGTGCCAGCAGCCGCTTTCGGGACAGGGCCTATGGCTACACCTTC.

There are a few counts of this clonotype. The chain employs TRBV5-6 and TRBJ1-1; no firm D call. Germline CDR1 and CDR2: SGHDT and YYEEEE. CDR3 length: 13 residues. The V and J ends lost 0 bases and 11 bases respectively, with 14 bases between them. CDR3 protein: CASSLDRIRKAFF. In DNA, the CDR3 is TGTGCCAGCAGCTTGGATCGGATCAGAAAGGCTTTCTTT.

The CDR3 coding sequence is TGTGCCAGCAGTGAACAGGGAAACAATCAGCCCCAGCATTTT. Its protein product is CASSEQGNNQPQHF. The chain carries TRBV2 and TRBJ1-5, with D maybe TRBD1 (5 bases). V was clipped by 2 bases and J by 3 bases, with 8 bases between them. The germline gives CDR1 SNHLY, CDR2 FYNNEI. This CDR3 region has 14 residues. Based on the CDR3 plus reference TRBV2 and TRBJ1-5, the full variable domain is EPEVTQTPSHQVTQMGQEVILRCVPISNHLYFYWYRQILGQKVEFLVSFYNNEISEKSEIFDDQFSVERPDGSNFTLKIRSTKLEDSAMYFCASSEQGNNQPQHFGDGTRLSIL.

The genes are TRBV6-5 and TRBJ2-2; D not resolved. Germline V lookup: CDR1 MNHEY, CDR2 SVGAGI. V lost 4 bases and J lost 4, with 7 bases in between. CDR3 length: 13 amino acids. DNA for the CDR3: TGTGCCAGCAGTTTTCACTTCACCGGGGAGCTGTTTTTT. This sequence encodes CASSFHFTGELFF.

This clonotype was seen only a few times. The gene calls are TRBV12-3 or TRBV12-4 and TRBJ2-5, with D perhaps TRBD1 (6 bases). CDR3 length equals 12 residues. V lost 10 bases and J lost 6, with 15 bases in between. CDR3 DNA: TGTGCCACAGGGGATGTCTTGAAGACCCAGTACTTC. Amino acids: CATGDVLKTQYF.

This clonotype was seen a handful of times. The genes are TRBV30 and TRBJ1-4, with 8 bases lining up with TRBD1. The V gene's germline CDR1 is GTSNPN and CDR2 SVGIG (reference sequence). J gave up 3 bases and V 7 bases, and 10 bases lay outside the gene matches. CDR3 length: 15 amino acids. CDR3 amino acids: CAYGQGLGPNEKLFF. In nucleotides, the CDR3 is TGTGCCTATGGACAGGGATTAGGACCTAATGAAAAACTGTTTTTT.

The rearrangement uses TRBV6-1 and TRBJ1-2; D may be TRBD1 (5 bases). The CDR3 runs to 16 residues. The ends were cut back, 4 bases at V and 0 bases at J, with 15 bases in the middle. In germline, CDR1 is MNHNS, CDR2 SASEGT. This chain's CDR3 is CASSGGVIRANYGYTF. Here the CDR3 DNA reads TGTGCCAGCAGTGGAGGGGTTATTAGGGCTAACTATGGCTACACCTTC.

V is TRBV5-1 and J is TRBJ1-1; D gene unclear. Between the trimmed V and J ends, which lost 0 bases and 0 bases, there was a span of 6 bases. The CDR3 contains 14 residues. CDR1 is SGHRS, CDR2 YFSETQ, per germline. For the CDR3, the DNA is TGCGCCAGCAGCTTGGAGGCCTTGAACACTGAAGCTTTCTTT. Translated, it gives CASSLEALNTEAFF.

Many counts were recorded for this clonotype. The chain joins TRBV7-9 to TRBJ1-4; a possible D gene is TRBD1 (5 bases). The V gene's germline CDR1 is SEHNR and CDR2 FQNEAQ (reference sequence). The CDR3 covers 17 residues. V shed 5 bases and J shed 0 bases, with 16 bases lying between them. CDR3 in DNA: TGTGCCAGCAGCCCCCCGCGACAGACCGCAACTAATGAAAAACTGTTTTTT. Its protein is CASSPPRQTATNEKLFF.

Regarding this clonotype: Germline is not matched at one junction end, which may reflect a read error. The CDR3, as DNA: TGCGCCACCAGCGGGGGGGACGGGGCCTACAATGAGCAGTTCTTC. Translating it yields CATSGGDGAYNEQFF. This chain joins TRBV15 and TRBJ2-1, with 10 bases identical to TRBD2. The CDR3 has 15 amino acids. The germline CDR1 and CDR2 sequences are LNHNV and YYDKDF (reference sequence). The full variable domain, with the rest looked up from reference TRBV15 and TRBJ2-1, is DAMVIQNPRYQVTQFGKPVTLSCSQTLNHNVMYWYQQKSSQAPKLLFHYYDKDFNNEADTPDNFQSRRPNTSFCFLDIRSPGLGDTAMYLCATSGGDGAYNEQFFGPGTRLTVL.

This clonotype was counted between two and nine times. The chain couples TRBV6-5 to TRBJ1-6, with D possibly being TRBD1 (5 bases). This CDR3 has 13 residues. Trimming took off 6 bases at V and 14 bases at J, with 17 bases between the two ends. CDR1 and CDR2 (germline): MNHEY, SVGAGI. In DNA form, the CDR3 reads TGTGCCAGCAGCCGGGACCTGGTAGGGACCCTCCACTTT. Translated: CASSRDLVGTLHF.

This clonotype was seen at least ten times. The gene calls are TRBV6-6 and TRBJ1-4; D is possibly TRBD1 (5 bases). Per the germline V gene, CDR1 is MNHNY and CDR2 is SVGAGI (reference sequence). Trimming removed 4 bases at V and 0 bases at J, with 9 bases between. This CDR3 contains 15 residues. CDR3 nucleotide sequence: TGTGCCAGCAGTTTTGACAGTGCAACTAATGAAAAACTGTTTTTT. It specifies CASSFDSATNEKLFF.

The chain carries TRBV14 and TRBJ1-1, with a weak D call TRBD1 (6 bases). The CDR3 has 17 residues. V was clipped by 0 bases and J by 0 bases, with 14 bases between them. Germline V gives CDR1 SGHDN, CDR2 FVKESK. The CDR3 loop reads CASSQDLTGTLNTEAFF. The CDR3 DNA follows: TGTGCCAGCAGCCAAGATTTAACCGGGACACTGAACACTGAAGCTTTCTTT.

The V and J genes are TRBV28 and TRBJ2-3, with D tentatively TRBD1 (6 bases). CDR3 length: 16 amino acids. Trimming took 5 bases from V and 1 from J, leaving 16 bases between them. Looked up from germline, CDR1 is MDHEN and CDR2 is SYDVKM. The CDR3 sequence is CASSNLQGRRTDTQYF. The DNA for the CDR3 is TGTGCCAGCAGTAACCTACAGGGTAGGCGCACAGATACGCAGTATTTT.

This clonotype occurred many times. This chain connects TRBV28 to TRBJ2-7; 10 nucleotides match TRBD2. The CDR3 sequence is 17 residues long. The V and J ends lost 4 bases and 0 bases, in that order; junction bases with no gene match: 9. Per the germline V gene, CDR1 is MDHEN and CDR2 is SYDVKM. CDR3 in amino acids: CASSSPFSGRSSYEQYF. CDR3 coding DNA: TGTGCCAGCAGTTCCCCCTTTAGCGGGAGGAGCTCCTACGAGCAGTACTTC.

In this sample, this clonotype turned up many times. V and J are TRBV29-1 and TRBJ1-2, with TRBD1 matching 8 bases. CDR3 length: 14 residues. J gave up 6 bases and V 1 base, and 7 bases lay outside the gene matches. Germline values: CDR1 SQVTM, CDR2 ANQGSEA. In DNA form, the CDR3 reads TGCAGCGTTGAAGGCGGACAGGGATTCGATGGCTACACCTTC. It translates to CSVEGGQGFDGYTF.

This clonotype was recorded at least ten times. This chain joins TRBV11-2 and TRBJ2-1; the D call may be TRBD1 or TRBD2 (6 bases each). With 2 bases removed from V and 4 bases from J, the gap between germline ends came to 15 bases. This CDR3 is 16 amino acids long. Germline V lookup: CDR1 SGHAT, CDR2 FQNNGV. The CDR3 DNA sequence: TGTGCCAGCAGCTTACCAGGAGGGGGTAGGTACAATGAGCAGTTCTTC. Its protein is CASSLPGGGRYNEQFF.

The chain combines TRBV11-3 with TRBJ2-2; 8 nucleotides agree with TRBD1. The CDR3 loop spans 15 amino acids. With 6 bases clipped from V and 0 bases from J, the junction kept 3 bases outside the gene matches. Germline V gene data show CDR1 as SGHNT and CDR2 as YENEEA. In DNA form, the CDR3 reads TGTGCCAGCAGTCCGGACAGGGCGAACACCGGGGAGCTGTTTTTT. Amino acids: CASSPDRANTGELFF.

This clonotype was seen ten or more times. CDR3 bases: TGTGCCAGCACCCTCGGACGTTTCGATGGCTACACCTTC. Translating gives CASTLGRFDGYTF. The chain combines TRBV28 with TRBJ1-2; D not resolved. The germline V gene encodes CDR1 MDHEN and CDR2 SYDVKM. The CDR3 contains 13 residues. Trimming cost V 7 bases and J 6 bases, with 15 bases left between them.